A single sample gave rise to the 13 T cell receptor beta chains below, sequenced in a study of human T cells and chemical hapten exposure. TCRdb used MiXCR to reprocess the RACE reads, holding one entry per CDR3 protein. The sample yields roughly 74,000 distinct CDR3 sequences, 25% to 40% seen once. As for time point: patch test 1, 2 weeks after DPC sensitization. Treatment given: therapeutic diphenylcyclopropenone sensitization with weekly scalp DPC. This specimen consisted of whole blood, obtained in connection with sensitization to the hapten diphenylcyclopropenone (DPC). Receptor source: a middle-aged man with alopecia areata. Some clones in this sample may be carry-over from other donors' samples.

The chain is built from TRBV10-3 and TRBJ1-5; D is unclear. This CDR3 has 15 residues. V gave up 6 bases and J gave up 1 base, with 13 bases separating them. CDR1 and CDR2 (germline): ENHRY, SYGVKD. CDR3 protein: CAIREGLESNQPQHF. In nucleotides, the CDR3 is TGTGCCATCAGGGAAGGGTTGGAGAGCAATCAGCCCCAGCATTTT.

CDR3 DNA sequence: TGTGCCAGCAGCGGGACTCCGGGTGAGCAGTACTTC. It translates to CASSGTPGEQYF. The J gene is TRBJ2-7, the V gene TRBV27, with D possibly matching TRBD2 (6 bases). Trimming removed 6 bases from V and 7 bases from J, with 13 bases in between. The germline V gene has CDR1 MNHEY and CDR2 SMNVEV (reference sequence). This CDR3 contains 12 residues.

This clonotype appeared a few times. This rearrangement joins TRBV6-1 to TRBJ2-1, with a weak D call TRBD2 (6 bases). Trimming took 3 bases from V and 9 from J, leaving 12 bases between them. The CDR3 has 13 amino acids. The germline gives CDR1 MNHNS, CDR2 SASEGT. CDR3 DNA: TGTGCCAGCAGTGAGGGGAGAGCGGGTGAGCAGTTCTTC. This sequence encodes CASSEGRAGEQFF.

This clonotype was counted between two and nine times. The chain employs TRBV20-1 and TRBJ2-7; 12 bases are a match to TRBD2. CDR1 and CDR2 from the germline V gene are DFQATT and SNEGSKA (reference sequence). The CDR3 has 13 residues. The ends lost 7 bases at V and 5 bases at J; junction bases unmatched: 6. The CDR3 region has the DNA TGCAGTGTCCTAGCGGGAGGGCCGGACGAGCAGTACTTC. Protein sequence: CSVLAGGPDEQYF.

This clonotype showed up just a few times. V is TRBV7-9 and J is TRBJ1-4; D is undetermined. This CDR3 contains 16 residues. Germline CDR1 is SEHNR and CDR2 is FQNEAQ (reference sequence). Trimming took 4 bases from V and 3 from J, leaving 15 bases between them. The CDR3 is CASSSRSGVSNEKLFF. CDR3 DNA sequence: TGTGCCAGCAGCTCCAGGTCTGGTGTCTCTAATGAAAAACTGTTTTTT.

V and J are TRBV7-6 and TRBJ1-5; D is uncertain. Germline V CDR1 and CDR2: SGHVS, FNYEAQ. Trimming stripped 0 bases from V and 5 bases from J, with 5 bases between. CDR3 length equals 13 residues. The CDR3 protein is CASSLAIDQPQHF. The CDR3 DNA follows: TGTGCCAGCAGCTTAGCTATAGATCAGCCCCAGCATTTT.

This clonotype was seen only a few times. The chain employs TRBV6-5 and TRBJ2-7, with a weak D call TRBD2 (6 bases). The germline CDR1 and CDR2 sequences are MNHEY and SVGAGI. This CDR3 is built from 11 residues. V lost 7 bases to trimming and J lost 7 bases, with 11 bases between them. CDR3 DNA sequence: TGTGCCAGCACCAAAGGGAGGGAGCAGTACTTC. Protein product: CASTKGREQYF.

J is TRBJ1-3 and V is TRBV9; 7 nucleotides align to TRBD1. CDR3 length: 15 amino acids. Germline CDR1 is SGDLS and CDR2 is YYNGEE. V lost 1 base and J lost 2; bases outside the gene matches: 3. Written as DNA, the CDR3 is TGTGCCAGCAGCGTAACGGGACAGCCTGGAAACACCATATATTTT. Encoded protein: CASSVTGQPGNTIYF. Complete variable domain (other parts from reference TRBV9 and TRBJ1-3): DSGVTQTPKHLITATGQRVTLRCSPRSGDLSVYWYQQSLDQGLQFLIQYYNGEERAKGNILERFSAQQFPDLHSELNLSSLELGDSALYFCASSVTGQPGNTIYFGEGSWLTVV.

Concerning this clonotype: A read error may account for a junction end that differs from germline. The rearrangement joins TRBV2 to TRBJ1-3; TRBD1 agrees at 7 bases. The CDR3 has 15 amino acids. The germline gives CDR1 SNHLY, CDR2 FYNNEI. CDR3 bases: TGTGCCAGCAGTTCCCAGGGGGTGCCTGGAAACACCGTATATTTT. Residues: CASSSQGVPGNTVYF.

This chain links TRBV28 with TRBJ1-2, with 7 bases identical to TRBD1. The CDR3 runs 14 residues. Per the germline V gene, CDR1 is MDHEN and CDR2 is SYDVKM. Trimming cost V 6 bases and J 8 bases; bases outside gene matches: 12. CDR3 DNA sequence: TGTGCCAGCAGCAGGGGGACAGAGACGGGAGGCTACACCTTC. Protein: CASSRGTETGGYTF.

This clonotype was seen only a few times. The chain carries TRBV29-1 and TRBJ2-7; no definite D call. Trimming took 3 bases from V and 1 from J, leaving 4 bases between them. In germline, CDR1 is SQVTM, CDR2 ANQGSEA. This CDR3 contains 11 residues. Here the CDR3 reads CSVESSYEQYF. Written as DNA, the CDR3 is TGCAGCGTTGAGTCTTCCTACGAGCAGTACTTC.

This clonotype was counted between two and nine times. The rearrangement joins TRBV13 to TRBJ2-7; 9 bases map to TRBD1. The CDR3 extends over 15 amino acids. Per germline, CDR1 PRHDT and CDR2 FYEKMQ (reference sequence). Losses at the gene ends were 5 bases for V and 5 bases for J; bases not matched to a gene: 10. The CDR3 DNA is TGTGCCAGCAGCCCAACCGGGACAGGGATGGACGAGCAGTACTTC. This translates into CASSPTGTGMDEQYF.

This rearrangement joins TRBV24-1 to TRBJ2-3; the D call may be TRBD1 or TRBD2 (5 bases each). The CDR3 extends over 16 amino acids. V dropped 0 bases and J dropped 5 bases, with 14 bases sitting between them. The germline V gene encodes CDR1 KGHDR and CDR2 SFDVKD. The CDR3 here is CATSDLDGTQQDTQYF. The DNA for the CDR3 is TGTGCCACCAGTGATTTGGACGGGACCCAGCAAGATACGCAGTATTTT.